This TCR beta chain was found in a study of OX40 agonist ivuxolimab in advanced cancers. Here immunoSEQ multiplex PCR was the method, and the copy in TCRdb shows in-frame clones only, minus some. The sample lists about 46,000 clones; 82% were seen once. The CDR3 length is 15 residues. The germline gives CDR1 LNHDA, CDR2 SQIVND (reference sequence). Trimming removed 3 bases at V and 3 bases at J, with 11 bases between. Autoimmune disease history or systemic immunosuppression barred patients. The receptor was derived from an adult with an advanced solid tumor such as melanoma, head and neck, liver or kidney cancer. Source: CD4+ or CD8+ T cells sorted from blood, taken in a trial of the OX40 agonist ivuxolimab. The rearrangement joins TRBV19 to TRBJ2-2; tentatively, D is TRBD2 (5 bases). This CDR3 reads CASSILAWDTGELFF. As DNA, the CDR3 is TGTGCCAGTAGTATCCTAGCTTGGGACACCGGGGAGCTGTTTTTT.